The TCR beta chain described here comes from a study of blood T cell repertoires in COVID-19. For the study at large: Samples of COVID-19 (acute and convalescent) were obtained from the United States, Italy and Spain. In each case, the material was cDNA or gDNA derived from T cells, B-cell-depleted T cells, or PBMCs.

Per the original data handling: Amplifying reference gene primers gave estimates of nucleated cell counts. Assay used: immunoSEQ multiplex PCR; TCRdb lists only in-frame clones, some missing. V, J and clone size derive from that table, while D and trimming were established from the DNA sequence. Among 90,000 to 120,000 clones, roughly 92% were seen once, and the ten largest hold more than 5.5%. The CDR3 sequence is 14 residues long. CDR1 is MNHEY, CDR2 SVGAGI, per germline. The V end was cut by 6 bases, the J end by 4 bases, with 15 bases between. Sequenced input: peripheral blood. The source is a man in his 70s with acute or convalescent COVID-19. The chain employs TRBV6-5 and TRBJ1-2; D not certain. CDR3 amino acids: CASRVRGSVYGYTF. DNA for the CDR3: TGTGCCAGCAGGGTCCGAGGCAGCGTCTATGGCTACACCTTC.